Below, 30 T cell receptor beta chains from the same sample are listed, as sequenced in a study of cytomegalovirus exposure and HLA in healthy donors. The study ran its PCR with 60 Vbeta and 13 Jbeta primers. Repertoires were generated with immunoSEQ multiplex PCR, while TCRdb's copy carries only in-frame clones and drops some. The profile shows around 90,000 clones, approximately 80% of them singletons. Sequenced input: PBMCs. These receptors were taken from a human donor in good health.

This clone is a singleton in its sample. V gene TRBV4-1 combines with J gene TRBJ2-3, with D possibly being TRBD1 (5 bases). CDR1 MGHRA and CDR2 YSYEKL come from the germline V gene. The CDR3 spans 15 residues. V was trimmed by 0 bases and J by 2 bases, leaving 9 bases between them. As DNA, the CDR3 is TGCGCCAGCAGCCAAGAACACAGGATCACAGATACGCAGTATTTT. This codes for CASSQEHRITDTQYF.

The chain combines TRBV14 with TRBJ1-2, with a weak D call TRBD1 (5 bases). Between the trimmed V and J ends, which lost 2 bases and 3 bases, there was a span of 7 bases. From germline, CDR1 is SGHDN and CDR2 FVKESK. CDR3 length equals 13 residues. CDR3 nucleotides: TGTGCCAGCAGCCAAACGACAGACTATGGCTACACCTTC. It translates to CASSQTTDYGYTF.

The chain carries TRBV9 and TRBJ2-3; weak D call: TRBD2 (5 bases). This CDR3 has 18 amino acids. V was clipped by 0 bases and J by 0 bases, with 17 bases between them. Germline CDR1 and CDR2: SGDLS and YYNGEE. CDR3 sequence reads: CASSVGPTTPHSTDTQYF. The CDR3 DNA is TGTGCCAGCAGCGTAGGGCCGACTACCCCACATAGCACAGATACGCAGTATTTT. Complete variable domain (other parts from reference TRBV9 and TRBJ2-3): DSGVTQTPKHLITATGQRVTLRCSPRSGDLSVYWYQQSLDQGLQFLIQYYNGEERAKGNILERFSAQQFPDLHSELNLSSLELGDSALYFCASSVGPTTPHSTDTQYFGPGTRLTVL.

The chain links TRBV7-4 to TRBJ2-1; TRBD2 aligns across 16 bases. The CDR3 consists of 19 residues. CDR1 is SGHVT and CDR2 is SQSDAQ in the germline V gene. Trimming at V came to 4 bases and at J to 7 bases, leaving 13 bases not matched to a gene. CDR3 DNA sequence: TGTGCCAGCAGCTCAATCGAGGGACTAGCGGGGGGGCCCCCGAATGAGCAGTTCTTC. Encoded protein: CASSSIEGLAGGPPNEQFF.

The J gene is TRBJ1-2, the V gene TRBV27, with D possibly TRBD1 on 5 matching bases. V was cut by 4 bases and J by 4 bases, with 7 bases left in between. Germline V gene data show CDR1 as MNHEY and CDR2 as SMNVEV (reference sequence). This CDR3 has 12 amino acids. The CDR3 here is CASSSQGYGYTF. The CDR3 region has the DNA TGTGCCAGCAGTTCCCAGGGCTATGGCTACACCTTC.

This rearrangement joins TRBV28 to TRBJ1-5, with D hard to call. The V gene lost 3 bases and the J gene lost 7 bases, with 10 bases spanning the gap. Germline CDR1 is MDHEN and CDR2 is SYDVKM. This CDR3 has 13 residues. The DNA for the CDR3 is TGTGCCAGCAGTTTGGGTTTCGGGCAGCCCCAGCATTTT. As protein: CASSLGFGQPQHF.

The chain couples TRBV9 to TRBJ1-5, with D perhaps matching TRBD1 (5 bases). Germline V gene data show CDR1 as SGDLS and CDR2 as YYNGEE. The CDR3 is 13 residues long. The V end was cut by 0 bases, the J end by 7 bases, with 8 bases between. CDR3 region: CASSVGGGQPQHF. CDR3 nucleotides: TGTGCCAGCAGCGTAGGTGGGGGGCAGCCCCAGCATTTT.

This CDR3 is CASHLGREGQVDQETQYF. The CDR3 DNA follows: TGTGCCAGCCACCTAGGCCGGGAGGGCCAAGTGGACCAAGAGACCCAGTACTTC. V gene TRBV11-2 combines with J gene TRBJ2-5; 8 nucleotides align to TRBD2. After removal of 8 bases from V and 0 bases from J, the junction contained 17 bases not matched to a gene. Germline V gene data show CDR1 as SGHAT and CDR2 as FQNNGV. The CDR3 has 18 amino acids. The full variable domain, rest sourced from reference TRBV11-2 and TRBJ2-5, is EAGVAQSPRYKIIEKRQSVAFWCNPISGHATLYWYQQILGQGPKLLIQFQNNGVVDDSQLPKDRFSAERLKGVDSTLKIQPAKLEDSAVYLCASHLGREGQVDQETQYFGPGTRLLVL.

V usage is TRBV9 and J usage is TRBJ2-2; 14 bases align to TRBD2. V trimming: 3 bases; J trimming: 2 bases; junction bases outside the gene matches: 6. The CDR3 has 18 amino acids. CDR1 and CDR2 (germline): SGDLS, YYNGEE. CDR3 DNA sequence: TGTGCCAGCAGCGATGGGGGACTAGCGGGGGTTAACACCGGGGAGCTGTTTTTT. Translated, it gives CASSDGGLAGVNTGELFF.

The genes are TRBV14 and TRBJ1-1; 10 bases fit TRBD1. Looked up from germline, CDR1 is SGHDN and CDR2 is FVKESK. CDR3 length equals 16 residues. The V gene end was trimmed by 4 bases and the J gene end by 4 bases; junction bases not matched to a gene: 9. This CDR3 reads CASSPGTGAGGTEAFF. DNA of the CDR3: TGTGCCAGCAGCCCCGGGACAGGGGCCGGGGGCACTGAAGCTTTCTTT.

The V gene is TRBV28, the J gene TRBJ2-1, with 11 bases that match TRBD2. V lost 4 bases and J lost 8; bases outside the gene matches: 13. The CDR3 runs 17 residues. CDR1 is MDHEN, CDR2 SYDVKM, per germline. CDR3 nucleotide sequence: TGTGCCAGCAGTTCCGGGACTAGCGGAGGACAGCGGGATGAGCAGTTCTTC. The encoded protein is CASSSGTSGGQRDEQFF.

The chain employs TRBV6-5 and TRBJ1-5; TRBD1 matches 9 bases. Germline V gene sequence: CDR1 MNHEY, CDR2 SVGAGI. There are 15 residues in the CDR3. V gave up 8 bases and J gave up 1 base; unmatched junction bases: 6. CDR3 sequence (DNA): TGTGCCAGCGGAAAAGACAGGGGGAGCAATCAGCCCCAGCATTTT. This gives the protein CASGKDRGSNQPQHF.

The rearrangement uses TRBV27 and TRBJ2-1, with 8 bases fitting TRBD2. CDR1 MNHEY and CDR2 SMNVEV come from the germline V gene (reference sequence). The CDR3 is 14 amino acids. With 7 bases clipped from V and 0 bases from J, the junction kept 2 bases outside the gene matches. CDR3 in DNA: TGTGCCAGCAAACTAGCGGTCTCCTACAATGAGCAGTTCTTC. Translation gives CASKLAVSYNEQFF.

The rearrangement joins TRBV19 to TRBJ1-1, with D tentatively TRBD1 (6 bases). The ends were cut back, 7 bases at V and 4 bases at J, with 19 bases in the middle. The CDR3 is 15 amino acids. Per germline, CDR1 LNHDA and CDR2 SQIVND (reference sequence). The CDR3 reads CASTIFSGGGTEAFF. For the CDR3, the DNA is TGTGCCAGTACCATCTTCTCGGGGGGCGGCACTGAAGCTTTCTTT.

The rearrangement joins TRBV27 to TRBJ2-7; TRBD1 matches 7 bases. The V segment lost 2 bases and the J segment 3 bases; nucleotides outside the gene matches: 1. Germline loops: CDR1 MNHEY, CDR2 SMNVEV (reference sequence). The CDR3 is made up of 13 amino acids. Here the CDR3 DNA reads TGTGCCAGCAGTTTAAGGGACAGCTACGAGCAGTACTTC. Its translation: CASSLRDSYEQYF.

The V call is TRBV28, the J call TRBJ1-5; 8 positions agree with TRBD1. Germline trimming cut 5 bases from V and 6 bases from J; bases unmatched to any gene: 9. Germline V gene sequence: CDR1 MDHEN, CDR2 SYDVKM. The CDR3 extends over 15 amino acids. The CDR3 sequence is CASSQGARGGQPQHF. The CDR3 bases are TGTGCCAGCAGTCAGGGGGCGCGAGGTGGTCAGCCCCAGCATTTT.

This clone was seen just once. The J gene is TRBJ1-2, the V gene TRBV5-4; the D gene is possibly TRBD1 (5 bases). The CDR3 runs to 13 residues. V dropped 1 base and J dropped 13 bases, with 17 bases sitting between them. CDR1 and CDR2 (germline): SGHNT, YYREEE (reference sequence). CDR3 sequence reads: CASSLPGDYVGTF. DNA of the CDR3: TGTGCCAGCAGCTTGCCGGGGGACTACGTGGGCACCTTC.

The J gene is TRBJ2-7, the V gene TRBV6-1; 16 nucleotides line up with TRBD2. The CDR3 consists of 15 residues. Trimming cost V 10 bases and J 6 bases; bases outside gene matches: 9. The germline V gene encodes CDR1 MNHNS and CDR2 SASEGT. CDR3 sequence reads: CANRAGTSGRAEQYF. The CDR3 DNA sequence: TGTGCCAACCGGGCCGGGACTAGCGGGAGGGCCGAGCAGTACTTC.

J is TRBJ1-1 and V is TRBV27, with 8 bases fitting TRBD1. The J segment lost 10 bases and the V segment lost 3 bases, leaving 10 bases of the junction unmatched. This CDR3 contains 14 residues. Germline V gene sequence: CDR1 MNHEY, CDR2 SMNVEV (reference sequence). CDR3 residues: CASSFGQGAGRAFF. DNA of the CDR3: TGTGCCAGCAGTTTCGGGCAGGGGGCTGGTCGAGCTTTCTTT.

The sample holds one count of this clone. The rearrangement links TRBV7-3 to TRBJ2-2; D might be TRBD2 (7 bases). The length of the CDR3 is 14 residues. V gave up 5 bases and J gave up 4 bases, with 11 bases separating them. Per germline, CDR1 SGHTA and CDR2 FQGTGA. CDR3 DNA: TGTGCCAGCAGCGGGGGGGCAAGCACCGGGGAGCTGTTTTTT. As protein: CASSGGASTGELFF. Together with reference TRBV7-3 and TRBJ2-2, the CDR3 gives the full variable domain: GAGVSQTPSNKVTEKGKYVELRCDPISGHTALYWYRQSLGQGPEFLIYFQGTGAADDSGLPNDRFFAVRPEGSVSTLKIQRTERGDSAVYLCASSGGASTGELFFGEGSRLTVL.

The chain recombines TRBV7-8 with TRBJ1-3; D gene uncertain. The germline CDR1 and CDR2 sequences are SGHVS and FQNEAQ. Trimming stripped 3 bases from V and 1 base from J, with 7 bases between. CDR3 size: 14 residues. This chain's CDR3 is CASSFLQSGNTIYF. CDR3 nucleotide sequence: TGTGCCAGCAGCTTTCTTCAGTCTGGAAACACCATATATTTT. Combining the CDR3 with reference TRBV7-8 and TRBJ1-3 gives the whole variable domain GAGVSQSPRYKVAKRGQDVALRCDPISGHVSLFWYQQALGQGPEFLTYFQNEAQLDKSGLPSDRFFAERPEGSVSTLKIQRTQQEDSAVYLCASSFLQSGNTIYFGEGSWLTVV.

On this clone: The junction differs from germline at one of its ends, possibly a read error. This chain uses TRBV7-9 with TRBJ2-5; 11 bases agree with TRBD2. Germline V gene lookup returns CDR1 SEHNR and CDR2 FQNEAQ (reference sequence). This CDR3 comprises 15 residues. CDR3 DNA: TGTGCCAGCAGCTTAGGGGAACTAGCGGGGGTTCCCACAAACTTC. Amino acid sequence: CASSLGELAGVPTNF.

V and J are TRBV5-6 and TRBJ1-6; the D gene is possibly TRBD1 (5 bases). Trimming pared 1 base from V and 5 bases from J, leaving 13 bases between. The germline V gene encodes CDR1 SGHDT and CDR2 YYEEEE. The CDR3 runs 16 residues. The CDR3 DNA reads TGTGCCAGCAGCTTGTGGCAGGGTCTTAATAATTCACCCCTCCACTTT. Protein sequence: CASSLWQGLNNSPLHF.

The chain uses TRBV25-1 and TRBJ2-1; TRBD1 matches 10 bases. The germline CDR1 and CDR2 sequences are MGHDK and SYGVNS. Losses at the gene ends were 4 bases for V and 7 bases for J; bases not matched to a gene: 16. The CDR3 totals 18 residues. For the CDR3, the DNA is TGTGCCAGCAGTGGGTTAAGTTCATCGGACAGGGGGTGGAATGAGCAGTTCTTC. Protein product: CASSGLSSSDRGWNEQFF.

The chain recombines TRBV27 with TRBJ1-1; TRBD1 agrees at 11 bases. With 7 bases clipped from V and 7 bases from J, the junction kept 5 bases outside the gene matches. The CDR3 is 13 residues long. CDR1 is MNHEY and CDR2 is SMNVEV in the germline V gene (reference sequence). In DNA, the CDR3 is TGTGCCAGCACCCGGACAGGGGGCCTTGAAGCTTTCTTT. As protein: CASTRTGGLEAFF.

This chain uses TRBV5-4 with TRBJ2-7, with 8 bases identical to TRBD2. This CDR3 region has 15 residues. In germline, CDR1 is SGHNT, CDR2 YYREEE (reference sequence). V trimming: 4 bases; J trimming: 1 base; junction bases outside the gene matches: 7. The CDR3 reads CASSPPGGGSYEQYF. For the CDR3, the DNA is TGTGCCAGCAGCCCCCCGGGAGGGGGATCCTACGAGCAGTACTTC. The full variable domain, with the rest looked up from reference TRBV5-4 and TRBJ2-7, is ETGVTQSPTHLIKTRGQQVTLRCSSQSGHNTVSWYQQALGQGPQFIFQYYREEENGRGNFPPRFSGLQFPNYSSELNVNALELDDSALYLCASSPPGGGSYEQYFGPGTRLTVT.

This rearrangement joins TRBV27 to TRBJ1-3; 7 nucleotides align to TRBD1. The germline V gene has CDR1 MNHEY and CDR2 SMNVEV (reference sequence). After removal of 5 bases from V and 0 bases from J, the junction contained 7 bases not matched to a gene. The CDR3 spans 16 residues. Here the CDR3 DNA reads TGTGCCAGCAGTCCCCGGACAGGCCTCTCTGGAAACACCATATATTTT. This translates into CASSPRTGLSGNTIYF.

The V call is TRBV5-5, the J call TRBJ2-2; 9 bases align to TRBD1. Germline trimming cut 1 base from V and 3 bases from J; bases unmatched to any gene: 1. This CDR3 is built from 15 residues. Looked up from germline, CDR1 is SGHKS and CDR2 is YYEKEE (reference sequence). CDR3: CASSLRTGDTGELFF. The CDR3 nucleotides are TGTGCCAGCAGCTTGAGGACAGGGGACACCGGGGAGCTGTTTTTT.

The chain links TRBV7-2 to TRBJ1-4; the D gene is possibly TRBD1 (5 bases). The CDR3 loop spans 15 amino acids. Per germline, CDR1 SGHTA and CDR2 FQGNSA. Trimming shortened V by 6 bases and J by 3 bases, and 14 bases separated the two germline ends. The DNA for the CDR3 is TGTGCCAGCAGGGGGCAGGGCGCGGCTAATGAAAAACTGTTTTTT. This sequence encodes CASRGQGAANEKLFF.

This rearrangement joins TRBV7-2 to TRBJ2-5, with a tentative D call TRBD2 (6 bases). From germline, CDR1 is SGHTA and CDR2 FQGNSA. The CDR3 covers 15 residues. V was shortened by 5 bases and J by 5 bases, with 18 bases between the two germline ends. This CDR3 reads CASSPGTGSWETQYF. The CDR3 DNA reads TGTGCCAGCAGCCCAGGTACCGGGAGTTGGGAGACCCAGTACTTC.